Following are 27 T cell receptor beta chains from one sample sequenced in a study of control samples from healthy donors and cancer patients. Measured with immunoSEQ multiplex PCR; TCRdb has only the in-frame clones, and not every one. The sample has tens of thousands of clones; 84% are singletons. The sample was PBMCs. Receptors originate from a man between 65 and 80 years old with lung cancer.

J is TRBJ2-3 and V is TRBV19, with 8 bases fitting TRBD1. Unmatched junction bases numbered 4, after V lost 4 bases and J lost 1 base. The CDR3 extends over 15 amino acids. The V gene's germline CDR1 is LNHDA and CDR2 SQIVND (reference sequence). The chain's CDR3 is CASSTDREGTDTQYF. The CDR3 region has the DNA TGTGCCAGTAGTACGGACAGGGAAGGCACAGATACGCAGTATTTT.

This clone was detected a few times. The chain recombines TRBV19 with TRBJ2-3; D is possibly TRBD1 (6 bases). The CDR3 extends over 14 amino acids. Germline V gives CDR1 LNHDA, CDR2 SQIVND (reference sequence). V lost 8 bases and J lost 0, with 12 bases in between. CDR3 in DNA: TGTGCCAGTCGTCGGACAGCTAGCACAGATACGCAGTATTTT. Its protein is CASRRTASTDTQYF.

This chain links TRBV18 with TRBJ1-1; D is undetermined. V gave up 1 base and J gave up 0 bases, with 12 bases separating them. The V gene's germline CDR1 is KGHSH and CDR2 LQKENI. The CDR3 spans 16 residues. The CDR3 spells CASSPQAARMNTEAFF. The DNA of the CDR3 is TGTGCCAGCTCACCACAAGCGGCCAGGATGAACACTGAAGCTTTCTTT.

The chain couples TRBV14 to TRBJ2-7, with D possibly matching TRBD2 (6 bases). CDR1 and CDR2 from the germline V gene are SGHDN and FVKESK. The CDR3 spans 20 residues. Trimming left V 4 bases short and J 3 bases short, with 31 bases between. The CDR3 DNA follows: TGTGCCAGCAGCCCGGAGGGTGGTGCCTTCAGCTTTTCCCCCCGCTACGAGCAGTACTTC. This codes for CASSPEGGAFSFSPRYEQYF.

The CDR3 here is CASRDGTGIQPQHF. The DNA for the CDR3 is TGTGCCAGCAGAGACGGGACAGGGATTCAGCCCCAGCATTTT. This chain joins TRBV6-5 and TRBJ1-5; TRBD1 matches 9 bases. Germline CDR1 reads MNHEY; CDR2 reads SVGAGI. This CDR3 comprises 14 residues. J was trimmed by 6 bases and V by 6 bases; bases with no gene match: 6.

J is TRBJ1-3 and V is TRBV5-1; 9 bases line up with TRBD1. Germline V CDR1 and CDR2: SGHRS, YFSETQ. The CDR3 sequence is 16 residues long. Trimming removed 4 bases from V and 2 bases from J; junction bases left unmatched: 7. The CDR3, as DNA: TGCGCCAGCAGCCCAGGACAGGGGACAGCTGGAAACACCATATATTTT. Its protein product is CASSPGQGTAGNTIYF.

In its sample, this clone was seen once. The J gene is TRBJ2-5, the V gene TRBV9, with 7 bases matching TRBD2. CDR3 length: 16 amino acids. Germline trimming cut 0 bases from V and 4 bases from J; bases unmatched to any gene: 9. The germline V gene has CDR1 SGDLS and CDR2 YYNGEE. This CDR3 is CASSVGTSEVGETQYF. CDR3 coding DNA: TGTGCCAGCAGCGTAGGAACTAGCGAGGTGGGAGAGACCCAGTACTTC. The full variable domain, its missing parts supplied by reference TRBV9 and TRBJ2-5, is DSGVTQTPKHLITATGQRVTLRCSPRSGDLSVYWYQQSLDQGLQFLIQYYNGEERAKGNILERFSAQQFPDLHSELNLSSLELGDSALYFCASSVGTSEVGETQYFGPGTRLLVL.

This chain uses TRBV19 with TRBJ2-5, with TRBD2 as a possible D gene (6 bases). The germline CDR1 and CDR2 sequences are LNHDA and SQIVND (reference sequence). The length of the CDR3 is 15 residues. V was shortened by 3 bases and J by 5 bases, with 16 bases between the two germline ends. In DNA, the CDR3 is TGTGCCAGTAGTATGTGGTCCCCCGGAGGGGAGACCCAGTACTTC. This codes for CASSMWSPGGETQYF. Together with reference TRBV19 and TRBJ2-5, the CDR3 gives the full variable domain: DGGITQSPKYLFRKEGQNVTLSCEQNLNHDAMYWYRQDPGQGLRLIYYSQIVNDFQKGDIAEGYSVSREKKESFPLTVTSAQKNPTAFYLCASSMWSPGGETQYFGPGTRLLVL.

V usage is TRBV5-4 and J usage is TRBJ2-3; D is perhaps TRBD1 or TRBD2 (6 bases each). CDR1 and CDR2 from the germline V gene are SGHNT and YYREEE (reference sequence). The CDR3 is made up of 14 amino acids. With 2 bases removed from V and 1 base from J, the gap between germline ends came to 8 bases. This CDR3 is CASSFGGRTDTQYF. CDR3 sequence (DNA): TGTGCCAGCAGCTTTGGGGGGCGCACAGATACGCAGTATTTT.

The rearrangement joins TRBV7-3 to TRBJ2-3; D possibly corresponds to TRBD1 (6 bases). Looked up from germline, CDR1 is SGHTA and CDR2 is FQGTGA. Trimming removed 4 bases at V and 5 bases at J, with 10 bases between. The CDR3 totals 13 residues. This chain's CDR3 is CASSYSGVDTQYF. Written as DNA, the CDR3 is TGTGCCAGCAGCTACTCAGGGGTAGATACGCAGTATTTT.

The CDR3 spells CASSKWTSGAPYEQYF. CDR3 bases: TGTGCCAGCAGCAAGTGGACTAGCGGGGCCCCCTACGAGCAGTACTTC. The rearrangement uses TRBV21-1 and TRBJ2-7; TRBD2, as called in the table, went unchecked against the DNA. TRBV21-1 is noted as a pseudogene. This CDR3 has 16 residues.

The rearrangement links TRBV19 to TRBJ2-7, with D perhaps being TRBD1 or TRBD2 (5 bases each). With 8 bases removed from V and 0 bases from J, the gap between germline ends came to 20 bases. The CDR3 spans 16 residues. Germline V gives CDR1 LNHDA, CDR2 SQIVND (reference sequence). CDR3 nucleotides: TGTGCCAGTCGGGACGTCCGTTTGAGCTTCTCCTACGAGCAGTACTTC. Its protein product is CASRDVRLSFSYEQYF.

The chain couples TRBV11-2 to TRBJ2-5, with a weak D call TRBD2 (6 bases). V shed 3 bases and J shed 3 bases, with 11 bases lying between them. The germline V gene encodes CDR1 SGHAT and CDR2 FQNNGV. The CDR3 contains 14 residues. The CDR3 loop is CASSFGGAKETQYF. The DNA for the CDR3 is TGTGCCAGCAGCTTCGGCGGGGCCAAAGAGACCCAGTACTTC.

The CDR3 DNA reads as TGTGCCAGCAGCCCGCGGCGGGGCTACCCGCCTAACACCGGGGAGCTGTTTTTT. Translating it yields CASSPRRGYPPNTGELFF. The genes are TRBV3-1 (or the pseudogene TRBV3-2) and TRBJ2-2; possible D gene TRBD2, 6 bases. V was pared by 4 bases and J by 2 bases, with 20 bases between. The CDR3 extends over 18 amino acids. From germline, CDR1 is LGHDT and CDR2 YNNKEL (reference sequence).

The chain links TRBV10-1 to TRBJ1-6, with no clear D. Germline-derived CDR1 and CDR2 are WNHNN and SYGVQD (reference sequence). Trimming pared 8 bases from V and 6 bases from J, leaving 17 bases between. The CDR3 spans 15 residues. CDR3 sequence: CASSGGRGGNSPLHF. The CDR3 DNA sequence: TGCGCCAGCTCAGGCGGCCGAGGTGGTAATTCACCCCTCCACTTT.

The gene calls are TRBV28 and TRBJ1-1, with unresolved D. Germline CDR1 MDHEN, CDR2 SYDVKM. CDR3 length: 13 residues. The V end lost 3 bases, the J end lost 1 base, and 6 bases lay between the germline ends. DNA for the CDR3: TGTGCCAGCAGTTTCGACCGGAACACTGAAGCTTTCTTT. This encodes CASSFDRNTEAFF.

The rearrangement links TRBV7-9 to TRBJ1-5; D is undetermined. The CDR3 sequence is 16 residues long. The ends were cut back, 4 bases at V and 5 bases at J, with 18 bases in the middle. The germline V gene has CDR1 SEHNR and CDR2 FQNEAQ (reference sequence). CDR3 DNA sequence: TGTGCCAGCAGCTATTCCGCCCACAGTGGTGATCAGCCCCAGCATTTT. Translation: CASSYSAHSGDQPQHF.

A few counts support this clone. This rearrangement joins TRBV18 to TRBJ2-1, with TRBD2 as a possible D gene (5 bases). The V end lost 0 bases, the J end lost 0 bases, and 12 bases lay between the germline ends. This CDR3 region has 17 residues. The germline V gene has CDR1 KGHSH and CDR2 LQKENI. CDR3 residues: CASSPPVGGSSYNEQFF. The DNA for the CDR3 is TGTGCCAGCTCACCACCGGTGGGTGGGAGCTCCTACAATGAGCAGTTCTTC.

This sequence joins TRBV2 and TRBJ2-7, with D possibly TRBD1 on 5 matching bases. Per germline, CDR1 SNHLY and CDR2 FYNNEI. V was pared by 4 bases and J by 11 bases, with 15 bases between. There are 12 residues in the CDR3. The CDR3 nucleotides read TGTGCCAGCAGTGCGGACATTTACGCGGAGTACTTC. Residues: CASSADIYAEYF.

This clone was seen only a few times. The chain uses TRBV15 and TRBJ2-1; tentatively, D is TRBD2 (6 bases). Trimming pared 9 bases from V and 0 bases from J, leaving 15 bases between. CDR1 and CDR2 (germline): LNHNV, YYDKDF (reference sequence). The CDR3 consists of 15 residues. CDR3 DNA: TGTGCCACTCTAGGTCCCGGGAGCTCCTACAATGAGCAGTTCTTC. It yields the protein CATLGPGSSYNEQFF. Combining the CDR3 with reference TRBV15 and TRBJ2-1 gives the whole variable domain DAMVIQNPRYQVTQFGKPVTLSCSQTLNHNVMYWYQQKSSQAPKLLFHYYDKDFNNEADTPDNFQSRRPNTSFCFLDIRSPGLGDTAMYLCATLGPGSSYNEQFFGPGTRLTVL.

The chain carries TRBV5-1 and TRBJ1-1, with D possibly TRBD1 on 5 matching bases. The germline CDR1 and CDR2 sequences are SGHRS and YFSETQ. The CDR3 runs to 12 residues. The V and J ends lost 3 bases and 11 bases respectively, with 14 bases between them. Here the CDR3 DNA reads TGCGCCAGCAGCTCGCTGGGGGTTGAGGCTTTCTTT. Protein product: CASSSLGVEAFF.

V gene TRBV10-2 combines with J gene TRBJ2-5; 9 nucleotides align to TRBD2. Germline V gene sequence: CDR1 WSHSY, CDR2 SAAADI. CDR3 length: 14 residues. Unmatched junction bases numbered 10, after V lost 11 bases and J lost 3 bases. The CDR3 nucleotides read TGCGCCGCCTACCAGAGACTAGCGGAAGAGACCCAGTACTTC. Translation gives CAAYQRLAEETQYF.

The chain couples TRBV25-1 to TRBJ1-6, with a tentative D call TRBD1 (6 bases). V lost 7 bases and J lost 5, with 15 bases in between. The CDR3 spans 15 residues. CDR1 and CDR2 from the germline V gene are MGHDK and SYGVNS. The CDR3 reads CASKLGGADNSPLHF. In nucleotides, the CDR3 is TGTGCCAGCAAGCTAGGGGGGGCGGATAATTCACCCCTCCACTTT.

The chain carries TRBV6-5 and TRBJ1-5, with D maybe TRBD1 (5 bases). Germline CDR1 reads MNHEY; CDR2 reads SVGAGI. The CDR3 sequence is 12 residues long. Trimming took off 7 bases at V and 5 bases at J, with 9 bases between the two ends. Here the CDR3 DNA reads TGTGCCAGCAAAAGGGGAGATCAGCCCCAGCATTTT. Residues: CASKRGDQPQHF.

This chain connects TRBV9 to TRBJ2-1; D possibly corresponds to TRBD2 (6 bases). The CDR3 runs 15 residues. The germline V gene has CDR1 SGDLS and CDR2 YYNGEE. Deletions cut 0 bases from V and 8 bases from J, with 15 bases between. CDR3 in amino acids: CASSVAGDFRDEQFF. DNA for the CDR3: TGTGCCAGCAGCGTAGCGGGGGATTTTAGAGATGAGCAGTTCTTC.

The rearrangement links TRBV28 to TRBJ2-2; 7 bases are shared with TRBD1. Germline assignment: CDR1 MDHEN and CDR2 SYDVKM. With 6 bases clipped from V and 7 bases from J, the junction kept 8 bases outside the gene matches. The CDR3 extends over 14 amino acids. The CDR3 reads CASRVTGVIGELFF. DNA of the CDR3: TGTGCCAGCAGGGTCACAGGGGTGATCGGGGAGCTGTTTTTT.

The rearrangement uses TRBV14 and TRBJ2-2; tentative D call: TRBD2 (5 bases). Deletions cut 4 bases from V and 2 bases from J, with 8 bases between. Germline-derived CDR1 and CDR2 are SGHDN and FVKESK. This CDR3 has 14 residues. DNA of the CDR3: TGTGCCAGCAGCCCCGGGATTAACACCGGGGAGCTGTTTTTT. Translation: CASSPGINTGELFF.